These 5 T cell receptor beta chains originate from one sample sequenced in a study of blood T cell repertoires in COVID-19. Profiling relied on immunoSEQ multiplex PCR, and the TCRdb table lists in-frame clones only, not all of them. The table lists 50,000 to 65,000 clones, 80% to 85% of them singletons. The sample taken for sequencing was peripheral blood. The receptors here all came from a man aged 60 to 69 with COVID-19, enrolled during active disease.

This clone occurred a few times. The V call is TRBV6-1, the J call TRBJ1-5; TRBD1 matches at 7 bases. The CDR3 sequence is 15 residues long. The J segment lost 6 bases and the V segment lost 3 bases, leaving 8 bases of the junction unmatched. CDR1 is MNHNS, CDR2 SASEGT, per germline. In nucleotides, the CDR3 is TGTGCCAGCAGTGATCGACAGGGTAAATTTCAGCCCCAGCATTTT. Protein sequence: CASSDRQGKFQPQHF.

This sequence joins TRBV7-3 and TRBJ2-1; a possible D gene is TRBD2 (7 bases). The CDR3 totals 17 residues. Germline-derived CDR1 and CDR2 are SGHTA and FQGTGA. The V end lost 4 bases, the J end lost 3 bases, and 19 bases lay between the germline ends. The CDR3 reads CASSSYSKGGDYNEQFF. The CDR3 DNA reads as TGTGCCAGCAGCTCCTACTCTAAAGGGGGGGACTACAATGAGCAGTTCTTC.

In DNA form, the CDR3 reads TGTGCCAGTAGTTGGGGGGTCAATTCACCCCTCCACTTT. It is translated as CASSWGVNSPLHF. This chain uses TRBV19 with TRBJ1-6; D is possibly TRBD1 (5 bases). V gave up 5 bases and J gave up 7 bases, with 9 bases separating them. CDR1 is LNHDA, CDR2 SQIVND, per germline (reference sequence). The CDR3 contains 13 residues.

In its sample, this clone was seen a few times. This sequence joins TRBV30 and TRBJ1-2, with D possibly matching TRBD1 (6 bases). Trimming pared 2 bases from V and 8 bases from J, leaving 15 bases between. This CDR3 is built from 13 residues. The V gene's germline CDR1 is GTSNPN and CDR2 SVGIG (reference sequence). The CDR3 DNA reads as TGTGCCTGGAGTCTGTCAGGGGTTGGCGGCTACACCTTC. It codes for CAWSLSGVGGYTF.

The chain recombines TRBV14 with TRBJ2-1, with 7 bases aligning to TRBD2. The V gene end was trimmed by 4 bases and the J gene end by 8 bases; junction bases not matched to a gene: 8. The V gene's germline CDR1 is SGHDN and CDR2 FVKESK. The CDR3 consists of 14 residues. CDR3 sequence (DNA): TGTGCCAGCAGCCTCACCGCAAGCGGGGATGAGCAGTTCTTC. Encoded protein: CASSLTASGDEQFF.